This T cell receptor (beta chain) was found in a study of tissue T cells after allogeneic stem cell transplantation. Study observations and caveats: Blood and spleen captured only part of the tissue TCR repertoire. Within patients, tissue anatomy strongly shaped TCR repertoire composition. This small cohort was clinically heterogeneous, and sampling depth was a limitation.

Assay used: immunoSEQ multiplex PCR; TCRdb lists only in-frame clones, some missing. The table lists more than 45,000 clones, 65% to 80% of them singletons. As regards this clone: Antigen: not known. The genes are named according to mouse. The CDR3 goes on 1 residue after the read ends, and that part is filled in from the germline J gene.

Trimming took off 2 bases at V and 2 bases at J, with 10 bases between the two ends. The CDR3 is made up of 14 amino acids. Germline V lookup: CDR1 NNHDY, CDR2 SYVADS. Sequenced: sorted cells pooled from one or two spleens. The chain carries TRBV13-3 and TRBJ1-1, with D possibly matching TRBD1 (6 bases). The sequence derives from a pool of C57BL/6 mice in good health. The CDR3 spells CASSEEGVNTEVFF. The DNA read from the CDR3 is TGTGCCAGCAGTGAGGAGGGGGTCAACACAGAAGTCTTC.